The rows below give T cell receptor beta chains drawn from one sample of a study of a mutant IDH1 vaccine in newly diagnosed glioma. Data came from immunoSEQ multiplex PCR; TCRdb stores just in-frame clones and leaves some out. The sample contains around 100,000 clones, over 70% of which appear only once. The sequences come from PBMCs, collected from a glioma patient treated with radiotherapy, temozolomide or both. The receptors originated from a man in his forties with glioma. Some clones in this sample may be carry-over from other donors' samples. Both conserved end residues are part of each CDR3. The order of the fields is D gene, J gene, clone size, V gene, CDR3 protein, CDR3 DNA. The D gene is left open where the match is weak. The size field is filled for only some rows; it gives once, few, many or a size class.

-	TRBJ2-6	few	TRBV7-2	CASRVAGANVLTF	TGTGCCAGTAGGGTGGCTGGGGCCAACGTCCTGACTTTC
-	TRBJ1-4	-	TRBV15	CATSRDRTVEKLFF	TGTGCCACCAGCAGAGATCGCACAGTCGAAAAACTGTTTTTT
TRBD1	TRBJ2-7	few	TRBV10-1	CASSLLTGGEQYF	TGCGCCAGCAGTCTACTGACAGGGGGCGAGCAGTACTTC
-	TRBJ2-2	-	TRBV18	CASSSDGGELFF	TGTGCCAGCTCATCTGACGGCGGGGAGCTGTTTTTT
TRBD1	TRBJ2-5	-	TRBV30	CAWEQGAGETQYF	TGTGCCTGGGAACAGGGGGCTGGCGAGACCCAGTACTTC
TRBD1	TRBJ1-6	-	TRBV7-9	CASSLGQASSYNSPLHF	TGTGCCAGCAGCTTGGGACAGGCCAGCTCCTATAATTCACCCCTCCACTTT
TRBD2	TRBJ2-5	-	TRBV5-8	CASSFYGGGASETQYF	TGTGCCAGCAGCTTTTATGGCGGGGGGGCTTCGGAGACCCAGTACTTC
TRBD1	TRBJ2-2	-	TRBV7-9	CASSTGTATGELFF	TGTGCCAGCAGCACCGGGACAGCCACCGGGGAGCTGTTTTTT
-	TRBJ2-6	once	TRBV2	CASSSRSGANVLTF	TGTGCCAGCTCTTCCCGCTCTGGGGCCAACGTCCTGACTTTC
TRBD1	TRBJ2-1	-	TRBV25-1	CASSEGRRQGSSWNEQFF	TGTGCCAGCAGTGAAGGACGGAGACAGGGATCCTCTTGGAATGAGCAGTTCTTC
TRBD2	TRBJ2-2	-	TRBV5-1	CASSLGGTTNTGELFF	TGCGCCAGCAGCTTGGGTGGGACTACGAACACCGGGGAGCTGTTTTTT
-	TRBJ1-5	-	TRBV2	CASSRIRDTNQPQHF	TGTGCCAGCAGTAGGATCCGGGACACCAATCAGCCCCAGCATTTT
TRBD1	TRBJ1-5	-	TRBV7-2	CASSQGAYQPQHF	TGTGCCAGCAGCCAGGGGGCTTATCAGCCCCAGCATTTT
-	TRBJ2-7	-	TRBV4-1	CASSQGPDSSYEQYF	TGCGCCAGCAGCCAAGGACCGGACAGCTCCTACGAGCAGTACTTC
-	TRBJ2-1	-	TRBV4-1	CASSHVSGRSYNEQFF	TGCGCCAGCAGCCATGTATCGGGGCGCTCCTACAATGAGCAGTTCTTC
-	TRBJ2-5	-	TRBV6-5	CASRSTGKETQYF	TGTGCCAGCAGGTCCACAGGGAAAGAGACCCAGTACTTC
-	TRBJ1-1	once	TRBV6-6	CASSYSKGGGEAFF	TGTGCCAGCAGTTACTCGAAGGGAGGCGGTGAAGCTTTCTTT
TRBD1	TRBJ1-1	-	TRBV7-8	CASTLRTGVIAEAFF	TGTGCCAGCACTCTTCGGACAGGAGTAATCGCTGAAGCTTTCTTT
-	TRBJ2-7	-	TRBV11-3	CASSMGPMYEQYF	TGTGCCAGCAGCATGGGACCGATGTACGAGCAGTACTTC
TRBD1	TRBJ1-6	medium-sized	TRBV2	CASEGAVSGYNSPLHF	TGTGCCAGCGAGGGGGCAGTTTCCGGATATAATTCACCCCTCCACTTT
TRBD1	TRBJ1-1	-	TRBV11-1	CASSRGQTNTEAFF	TGTGCCAGCAGCCGGGGACAGACGAACACTGAAGCTTTCTTT
-	TRBJ1-2	-	TRBV5-6	CASSLESANYGYTF	TGTGCCAGCAGCTTGGAATCAGCGAACTATGGCTACACCTTC
TRBD1	TRBJ2-5	-	TRBV7-9	CASSEGPGTGVETQYF	TGTGCCAGCAGCGAAGGGCCCGGGACAGGGGTTGAGACCCAGTACTTC
TRBD1	TRBJ2-1	few	TRBV9	CASSPTGGSYNEQFF	TGTGCCAGCAGCCCCACAGGGGGCAGTTACAATGAGCAGTTCTTC
-	TRBJ2-7	-	TRBV29-1	CSARQRPPYEQYF	TGCAGCGCACGACAGCGACCCCCCTACGAGCAGTACTTC
TRBD1	TRBJ1-1	-	TRBV2	CASREQGYEAFF	TGTGCCAGCAGAGAACAGGGGTACGAGGCTTTCTTT
-	TRBJ1-1	-	TRBV18	CASSPREGDTEAFF	TGTGCCAGCTCACCACGGGAGGGGGACACTGAAGCTTTCTTT
-	TRBJ1-4	few	TRBV19	CASSWETATNEKLFF	TGTGCCAGTAGTTGGGAGACCGCAACTAATGAAAAACTGTTTTTT
-	TRBJ2-7	-	TRBV2	CASSEFGSSYEQYF	TGTGCCAGCAGTGAATTTGGGAGCTCCTACGAGCAGTACTTC
-	TRBJ1-1	-	TRBV6-5	CASSSTSLNTEAFF	TGTGCCAGCAGTTCGACTTCGTTGAACACTGAAGCTTTCTTT
-	TRBJ1-6	-	TRBV20-1	CSARECSPLHF	TGCAGTGCTAGGGAGTGTTCACCCCTCCACTTT
TRBD2	TRBJ2-2	few	TRBV4-1	CASSQAVGAGGRKTGELFF	TGCGCCAGCAGCCAGGCCGTGGGCGCGGGGGGCCGAAAAACCGGGGAGCTGTTTTTT